The 14 T cell receptor beta chains listed next were all sequenced from one sample in a study of control samples from healthy donors and cancer patients. Method: immunoSEQ multiplex PCR; TCRdb's copy keeps in-frame clones and lacks some. The sample contains 130,000 or so clones, about 90% of which appear only once. The material sequenced was blood. The receptors originated from a man aged 18 to 29 in good health.

V is TRBV6-2 or TRBV6-3 and J is TRBJ1-2; possible D gene TRBD1, 5 bases. V was clipped by 2 bases and J by 9 bases, with 19 bases between them. The CDR3 is 15 residues long. CDR1 is MNHEY and CDR2 is SVGEGT in the germline V gene. The CDR3 region is CASSYLDPARQSYTF. Here the CDR3 DNA reads TGTGCCAGCAGTTACCTGGACCCCGCGCGACAGAGCTACACCTTC.

CDR3 amino acids: CASTNSNRGATNEKLFF. Here the CDR3 DNA reads TGTGCCAGTACCAACTCGAACAGGGGTGCAACTAATGAAAAACTGTTTTTT. The chain uses TRBV19 and TRBJ1-4; TRBD1 matches at 7 bases. CDR1 is LNHDA and CDR2 is SQIVND in the germline V gene (reference sequence). This CDR3 spans 17 amino acids. The V segment lost 7 bases and the J segment 0 bases; nucleotides outside the gene matches: 11. Full variable domain (missing parts from reference TRBV19 and TRBJ1-4): DGGITQSPKYLFRKEGQNVTLSCEQNLNHDAMYWYRQDPGQGLRLIYYSQIVNDFQKGDIAEGYSVSREKKESFPLTVTSAQKNPTAFYLCASTNSNRGATNEKLFFGSGTQLSVL.

The chain couples TRBV25-1 to TRBJ1-6; D possibly corresponds to TRBD1 (6 bases). Trimming removed 8 bases at V and 14 bases at J, with 22 bases between. This CDR3 comprises 14 residues. Germline-derived CDR1 and CDR2 are MGHDK and SYGVNS. The DNA for the CDR3 is TGTGCCAGCGTATCCCGGGACACCATAAGCACCCTCCACTTT. Translated, it gives CASVSRDTISTLHF.

A word on this clone: Sequence at one end of the junction differs from germline and may be a read error. CDR3 in DNA: TGTGCCAGCAGTGAGCCTCGTTCCAGAGCGGGGGACAGGGCTCCGCACTTC. This gives the protein CASSEPRSRAGDRAPHF. V is TRBV2 and J is TRBJ2-7; weak D call: TRBD1 (9 bases). CDR3 length equals 17 residues. Germline CDR1 SNHLY, CDR2 FYNNEI.

The chain joins TRBV11-2 to TRBJ2-5; 7 nucleotides align to TRBD2. Germline V gene data show CDR1 as SGHAT and CDR2 as FQNNGV. The CDR3 is made up of 19 amino acids. The trim removed 3 bases at V and 0 bases at J, leaving 16 bases unmatched. The CDR3 is CASSFMGSRGGADQETQYF. The DNA for the CDR3 is TGTGCCAGCAGCTTTATGGGGTCTAGGGGAGGGGCGGACCAAGAGACCCAGTACTTC.

The J gene is TRBJ1-1, the V gene TRBV19; D not resolved. Per the germline V gene, CDR1 is LNHDA and CDR2 is SQIVND (reference sequence). V lost 3 bases, J lost 3 bases, and 8 bases lay in between. The length of the CDR3 is 13 residues. The CDR3 coding sequence is TGTGCCAGTAGTATGAGGGTCGACACTGAAGCTTTCTTT. Its translation is CASSMRVDTEAFF.

This chain links TRBV5-1 with TRBJ1-4; D may be TRBD1 (5 bases). CDR1 is SGHRS and CDR2 is YFSETQ in the germline V gene. With 2 bases removed from V and 3 bases from J, the gap between germline ends came to 17 bases. The CDR3 is made up of 17 amino acids. CDR3 amino acids: CASSFSGPPLANEKLFF. The CDR3 DNA follows: TGCGCCAGCAGCTTCTCAGGGCCTCCGTTAGCTAATGAAAAACTGTTTTTT.

The chain joins TRBV7-9 to TRBJ1-3, with D hard to call. Germline CDR1 reads SEHNR; CDR2 reads FQNEAQ (reference sequence). This CDR3 spans 12 amino acids. Deletions cut 5 bases from V and 4 bases from J, with 6 bases between. The CDR3 region is CASSHQGNTIYF. Written as DNA, the CDR3 is TGTGCCAGCAGCCACCAAGGAAACACCATATATTTT.

The rearrangement joins TRBV30 to TRBJ2-3, with unresolved D. Trimming pared 3 bases from V and 3 bases from J, leaving 4 bases between. Germline V CDR1 and CDR2: GTSNPN, SVGIG (reference sequence). The CDR3 contains 11 residues. CDR3: CAWSWTDTQYF. The CDR3, as DNA: TGTGCCTGGAGCTGGACAGATACGCAGTATTTT. Full variable domain (missing parts from reference TRBV30 and TRBJ2-3): SQTIHQWPATLVQPVGSPLSLECTVEGTSNPNLYWYRQAAGRGLQLLFYSVGIGQISSEVPQNLSASRPQDRQFILSSKKLLLSDSGFYLCAWSWTDTQYFGPGTRLTVL.

J is TRBJ1-5 and V is TRBV19; 9 bases agree with TRBD1. V lost 7 bases to trimming and J lost 1 base; unmatched junction nucleotides: 8. The CDR3 contains 16 residues. Germline values: CDR1 LNHDA, CDR2 SQIVND (reference sequence). Written as DNA, the CDR3 is TGTGCCAGTAACCGGGACAGGGTTTACAGCAATCAGCCCCAGCATTTT. This encodes CASNRDRVYSNQPQHF.

The chain uses TRBV4-1 and TRBJ2-3; a weak D match, TRBD2 (6 bases). The germline gives CDR1 MGHRA, CDR2 YSYEKL. The CDR3 has 15 residues. The V end was cut by 6 bases, the J end by 2 bases, with 15 bases between. The CDR3 sequence is CASSGTGLLTDTQYF. CDR3 in DNA: TGCGCCAGCAGTGGCACGGGACTCCTCACAGATACGCAGTATTTT.

This chain links TRBV11-2 with TRBJ1-5; 8 bases agree with TRBD1. With 5 bases clipped from V and 2 bases from J, the junction kept 8 bases outside the gene matches. Germline values: CDR1 SGHAT, CDR2 FQNNGV. The CDR3 is 16 residues long. CDR3 protein: CASSTHRGEGNQPQHF. The CDR3 DNA follows: TGTGCCAGCAGCACACACAGGGGGGAGGGCAATCAGCCCCAGCATTTT. Supplemented by reference TRBV11-2 and TRBJ1-5, the full variable domain reads EAGVAQSPRYKIIEKRQSVAFWCNPISGHATLYWYQQILGQGPKLLIQFQNNGVVDDSQLPKDRFSAERLKGVDSTLKIQPAKLEDSAVYLCASSTHRGEGNQPQHFGDGTRLSIL.

A single count supports this clone. The rearrangement links TRBV11-2 to TRBJ1-1; D unresolved. Trimming pared 5 bases from V and 0 bases from J, leaving 7 bases between. This CDR3 comprises 13 residues. The V gene's germline CDR1 is SGHAT and CDR2 FQNNGV. The CDR3: CASSPKVNTEAFF. The CDR3 DNA reads as TGTGCCAGCAGCCCGAAAGTGAACACTGAAGCTTTCTTT. The full variable domain, rest sourced from reference TRBV11-2 and TRBJ1-1, is EAGVAQSPRYKIIEKRQSVAFWCNPISGHATLYWYQQILGQGPKLLIQFQNNGVVDDSQLPKDRFSAERLKGVDSTLKIQPAKLEDSAVYLCASSPKVNTEAFFGQGTRLTVV.

V and J are TRBV9 and TRBJ2-2; no definite D call. The CDR3 is 14 residues long. Germline values: CDR1 SGDLS, CDR2 YYNGEE. Trimming pared 0 bases from V and 4 bases from J, leaving 7 bases between. The CDR3 DNA reads TGTGCCAGCAGCGTAGGTACGGTCACCGGGGAGCTGTTTTTT. This translates into CASSVGTVTGELFF.